The 22 T cell receptor beta chains below were found in one sample sequenced in a study of cytomegalovirus exposure and HLA in healthy donors. PCR was performed using 60 Vbeta and 13 Jbeta primers. Libraries were prepared by immunoSEQ multiplex PCR; TCRdb keeps only in-frame clonotypes and omits some of them. Altogether 200,000 or so clones are present, 75% to 80% being singletons, with the ten largest covering more than 1.5%. Sequencing was performed on PBMCs. Every receptor here comes from a man between 18 and 35 years old in good health and CMV-seronegative.

The chain links TRBV5-6 to TRBJ2-7; the match to TRBD1 covers 7 bases. The CDR3 spans 16 residues. With 5 bases clipped from V and 3 bases from J, the junction kept 14 bases outside the gene matches. CDR1 is SGHDT and CDR2 is YYEEEE in the germline V gene. CDR3 DNA sequence: TGTGCCAGCAGTTGGGGCTTCAGGGGGACCGACTACGAGCAGTACTTC. As protein: CASSWGFRGTDYEQYF. Looking up the rest from reference TRBV5-6 and TRBJ2-7 gives the full variable domain: DAGVTQSPTHLIKTRGQQVTLRCSPKSGHDTVSWYQQALGQGPQFIFQYYEEEERQRGNFPDRFSGHQFPNYSSELNVNALLLGDSALYLCASSWGFRGTDYEQYFGPGTRLTVT.

The V and J genes are TRBV4-3 and TRBJ2-7; 15 positions match TRBD2. Germline CDR1 and CDR2: LGHNA and YSLEER. The CDR3 has 16 amino acids. J gave up 3 bases and V 3 bases, and 3 bases lay outside the gene matches. The CDR3 spells CASSQGTSGRYYEQYF. The CDR3 nucleotides are TGCGCCAGCAGCCAGGGGACTAGCGGGAGGTACTACGAGCAGTACTTC.

The chain carries TRBV5-1 and TRBJ2-5; D possibly corresponds to TRBD1 (6 bases). The CDR3 totals 15 residues. Trimming left V 3 bases short and J 0 bases short, with 12 bases between. From germline, CDR1 is SGHRS and CDR2 YFSETQ. In DNA, the CDR3 is TGCGCCAGCAGCTCCGGACAGCGAAACCAAGAGACCCAGTACTTC. It translates to CASSSGQRNQETQYF.

V and J are TRBV19 and TRBJ2-6, with a possible D match to TRBD2 (5 bases). Germline CDR1 reads LNHDA; CDR2 reads SQIVND (reference sequence). The CDR3 is 15 residues long. V was trimmed by 6 bases and J by 1 base, leaving 10 bases between them. CDR3 amino acids: CASRVGSSGANVLTF. The CDR3 nucleotides are TGTGCCAGTAGGGTAGGGAGTTCTGGGGCCAACGTCCTGACTTTC. Variable domain in full (rest from reference TRBV19 and TRBJ2-6): DGGITQSPKYLFRKEGQNVTLSCEQNLNHDAMYWYRQDPGQGLRLIYYSQIVNDFQKGDIAEGYSVSREKKESFPLTVTSAQKNPTAFYLCASRVGSSGANVLTFGAGSRLTVL.

The chain has TRBV28 and TRBJ1-2; no reliable D call. V was shortened by 8 bases and J by 5 bases, with 9 bases between the two germline ends. The germline gives CDR1 MDHEN, CDR2 SYDVKM. The CDR3 sequence is 11 residues long. Here the CDR3 DNA reads TGTGCCAGCGAGGGAATTTATGGCTACACCTTC. It yields the protein CASEGIYGYTF.

The genes are TRBV5-1 and TRBJ1-2; a possible D gene is TRBD1 (6 bases). Trimming took off 5 bases at V and 7 bases at J, with 12 bases between the two ends. The CDR3 totals 12 residues. CDR1 and CDR2 from the germline V gene are SGHRS and YFSETQ. The CDR3 bases are TGCGCCAGCAGTTACGACAGGCCTGGCTACACCTTC. Protein sequence: CASSYDRPGYTF.

The chain employs TRBV6-6 and TRBJ2-7, with 9 bases that match TRBD1. The CDR3 totals 13 residues. Germline lookup yields CDR1 MNHNY and CDR2 SVGAGI (reference sequence). Trimming removed 6 bases from V and 3 bases from J; junction bases left unmatched: 3. CDR3 sequence reads: CASSRGQGYEQYF. CDR3 bases: TGTGCCAGCAGCCGGGGACAGGGCTACGAGCAGTACTTC.

This sequence joins TRBV11-1 and TRBJ2-7; D possibly corresponds to TRBD1 (6 bases). V lost 5 bases and J 7 bases, leaving 21 bases between the germline ends. Germline V gene sequence: CDR1 SGHAT, CDR2 FQDESV (reference sequence). The CDR3 runs 15 residues. The CDR3 sequence is CASSKEGRPGTEQYF. CDR3 in DNA: TGTGCCAGCAGCAAAGAGGGTCGGCCGGGGACAGAGCAGTACTTC.

This clone was seen a single time. CDR3 protein: CASRPQRGSYNEQFF. For the CDR3, the DNA is TGTGCCAGCCGCCCCCAGCGGGGCTCATACAATGAGCAGTTCTTC. The chain carries TRBV27 and TRBJ2-1; 7 nucleotides line up with TRBD2. The germline V gene encodes CDR1 MNHEY and CDR2 SMNVEV (reference sequence). CDR3 length: 15 amino acids. The V gene end was trimmed by 8 bases and the J gene end by 4 bases; junction bases not matched to a gene: 11.

The genes are TRBV9 and TRBJ2-7, with D maybe TRBD2 (6 bases). The CDR3 length is 16 residues. V was trimmed by 0 bases and J by 0 bases, leaving 13 bases between them. The germline gives CDR1 SGDLS, CDR2 YYNGEE. This CDR3 reads CASSVGDSGNSYEQYF. As DNA, the CDR3 is TGTGCCAGCAGCGTAGGAGATAGCGGTAACTCCTACGAGCAGTACTTC.

The rearrangement joins TRBV30 to TRBJ1-2, with unresolved D. Trimming took off 0 bases at V and 2 bases at J, with 10 bases between the two ends. The CDR3 runs 14 residues. The germline V gene has CDR1 GTSNPN and CDR2 SVGIG (reference sequence). CDR3 nucleotides: TGTGCCTGGAGTGTACTGAGGGAAAACTATGGCTACACCTTC. It is translated as CAWSVLRENYGYTF.

This clone was detected once. The rearrangement links TRBV5-1 to TRBJ2-2; 12 bases agree with TRBD2. The ends lost 4 bases at V and 2 bases at J; junction bases unmatched: 3. The CDR3 runs to 16 residues. Per the germline V gene, CDR1 is SGHRS and CDR2 is YFSETQ. In DNA form, the CDR3 reads TGCGCCAGCAGCCCGACTAGCGGGGGCAACACCGGGGAGCTGTTTTTT. Protein: CASSPTSGGNTGELFF.

The chain has TRBV19 and TRBJ2-7; perhaps TRBD2 as D (6 bases). The length of the CDR3 is 14 residues. The ends were cut back, 5 bases at V and 5 bases at J, with 16 bases in the middle. Germline V gene lookup returns CDR1 LNHDA and CDR2 SQIVND (reference sequence). The chain's CDR3 is CASSLPGLRDEQYF. DNA for the CDR3: TGTGCCAGTAGTCTTCCGGGACTTAGGGACGAGCAGTACTTC.

The V call is TRBV4-3, the J call TRBJ2-1; TRBD2 aligns across 8 bases. J gave up 2 bases and V 0 bases, and 6 bases lay outside the gene matches. The CDR3 contains 17 residues. Per the germline V gene, CDR1 is LGHNA and CDR2 is YSLEER. CDR3 nucleotides: TGCGCCAGCAGCCAAGATGGGGGACTAGTACCCTACAATGAGCAGTTCTTC. This encodes CASSQDGGLVPYNEQFF.

The chain carries TRBV21-1 and TRBJ1-1; the D segment call TRBD1 is taken from the table without a DNA check. TRBV21-1 is flagged as a pseudogene. The CDR3 contains 15 residues. The CDR3 loop is CASSIAGQGVTEAFF. In nucleotides, the CDR3 is TGTGCCAGCAGCATAGCGGGACAGGGTGTAACTGAAGCTTTCTTT.

The chain links TRBV5-6 to TRBJ1-2, with 10 bases identical to TRBD1. CDR1 and CDR2 from the germline V gene are SGHDT and YYEEEE. The CDR3 loop spans 15 amino acids. The J segment lost 3 bases and the V segment lost 3 bases, leaving 5 bases of the junction unmatched. The CDR3, as DNA: TGTGCCAGCAGCTCGGGGACAGGGGACGACTATGGCTACACCTTC. Translation: CASSSGTGDDYGYTF.

This clone was observed a handful of times. The chain couples TRBV6-5 to TRBJ2-3; 9 bases agree with TRBD1. CDR3 length: 14 amino acids. The germline V gene has CDR1 MNHEY and CDR2 SVGAGI. J gave up 3 bases and V 6 bases, and 4 bases lay outside the gene matches. The CDR3 loop is CASSRDRATDTQYF. In DNA form, the CDR3 reads TGTGCCAGCAGCCGGGACAGGGCGACAGATACGCAGTATTTT.

The rearrangement joins TRBV28 to TRBJ2-1; TRBD2 matches at 7 bases. The V segment lost 6 bases and the J segment 0 bases; nucleotides outside the gene matches: 5. There are 15 residues in the CDR3. The germline V gene encodes CDR1 MDHEN and CDR2 SYDVKM. The CDR3 nucleotides are TGTGCCAGCAGCCTCGGGACTAACTCCTACAATGAGCAGTTCTTC. Encoded protein: CASSLGTNSYNEQFF. The whole variable domain, remainder taken from reference TRBV28 and TRBJ2-1, is DVKVTQSSRYLVKRTGEKVFLECVQDMDHENMFWYRQDPGLGLRLIYFSYDVKMKEKGDIPEGYSVSREKKERFSLILESASTNQTSMYLCASSLGTNSYNEQFFGPGTRLTVL.

This chain joins TRBV27 and TRBJ2-7, with TRBD1 identical over 8 bases. V dropped 5 bases and J dropped 4; count of bases not matched to a gene: 7. The germline V gene has CDR1 MNHEY and CDR2 SMNVEV (reference sequence). The CDR3 sequence is 14 residues long. CDR3 sequence reads: CASSLLQGGYEQYF. For the CDR3, the DNA is TGTGCCAGCAGTCTCCTACAGGGGGGATACGAGCAGTACTTC.

The chain combines TRBV18 with TRBJ2-5; 13 nucleotides match TRBD2. Looked up from germline, CDR1 is KGHSH and CDR2 is LQKENI. V lost 4 bases to trimming and J lost 5 bases; unmatched junction nucleotides: 4. This CDR3 region has 15 residues. The CDR3 bases are TGTGCCAGCTCACGACTAGCGGGAGGCGGGGAGACCCAGTACTTC. Residues: CASSRLAGGGETQYF.

The chain carries TRBV18 and TRBJ2-5, with 8 bases that match TRBD1. The CDR3 spans 14 residues. CDR1 KGHSH and CDR2 LQKENI come from the germline V gene. Germline trimming cut 3 bases from V and 2 bases from J; bases unmatched to any gene: 2. CDR3 nucleotide sequence: TGTGCCAGCTCACCGAACAGGGGGCAAGAGACCCAGTACTTC. It yields the protein CASSPNRGQETQYF. The full variable domain, rest sourced from reference TRBV18 and TRBJ2-5, is NAGVMQNPRHLVRRRGQEARLRCSPMKGHSHVYWYRQLPEEGLKFMVYLQKENIIDESGMPKERFSAEFPKEGPSILRIQQVVRGDSAAYFCASSPNRGQETQYFGPGTRLLVL.

This rearrangement joins TRBV7-3 to TRBJ2-1; D gene unclear. Trimming removed 4 bases at V and 14 bases at J, with 18 bases between. The CDR3 extends over 13 amino acids. CDR1 and CDR2 from the germline V gene are SGHTA and FQGTGA. CDR3 DNA: TGTGCCAGCAGCTCACCCCCGGCCCCGGCGGAGTTCTTC. Protein: CASSSPPAPAEFF. The full variable domain, its missing parts supplied by reference TRBV7-3 and TRBJ2-1, is GAGVSQTPSNKVTEKGKYVELRCDPISGHTALYWYRQSLGQGPEFLIYFQGTGAADDSGLPNDRFFAVRPEGSVSTLKIQRTERGDSAVYLCASSSPPAPAEFFGPGTRLTVL.